Below, one T cell receptor beta chain is given with its context. The antigen is not known. A much larger clonotype is one base distant, so this may be a read error. This CDR3 has 13 residues. Germline V lookup: CDR1 SGHVS, CDR2 FNYEAQ. The data derive from a study of T cells in Graves' hyperthyroidism and ophthalmopathy. The source material, RNA transcripts, was used to amplify TCR beta CDR3 regions. First-round RT-PCR with HTBI primers amplified the TCR CDR3 region. TCRdb independently ran MiXCR on the multiplex PCR reads; one entry per CDR3 protein. The sample records around 660,000 distinct CDR3 sequences, 45% being singletons. Points from the study as a whole: The model made its ophthalmopathy prediction, and onset followed a median around 6.9 months later.

The sequencing sample was made of peripheral blood or thyroid tissue (not recorded which). V is TRBV7-6 and J is TRBJ1-5; D not resolved. This sequence was found in an adult man with Graves' disease, either hyperthyroidism or ophthalmopathy (not recorded which). For the CDR3, the DNA is TGTGCCGGCAGCCCGGATTTGGGTCAGCCCCAGCATTTT. Its protein is CAGSPDLGQPQHF. The full variable domain, with the rest looked up from reference TRBV7-6 and TRBJ1-5, is GAGVSQSPRYKVTKRGQDVALRCDPISGHVSLYWYRQALGQGPEFLTYFNYEAQQDKSGLPNDRFSAERPEGSISTLTIQRTEQRDSAMYRCAGSPDLGQPQHFGDGTRLSIL.